One and the same sample provided the 20 T cell receptor beta chains below, sequenced in a study of cytomegalovirus exposure and HLA in healthy donors. Assay used: immunoSEQ multiplex PCR; TCRdb lists only in-frame clones, some missing. This sample has roughly 95,000 clones, with about 85% found just once. The sample was PBMCs. These receptor sequences come from a young man in good health and CMV-seropositive.

The J gene is TRBJ2-1, the V gene TRBV7-9; 11 bases align to TRBD2. CDR1 SEHNR and CDR2 FQNEAQ come from the germline V gene (reference sequence). The CDR3 has 16 amino acids. J lost 4 bases, V lost 3 bases, and 5 bases had no gene match. CDR3: CASSFLAGGEYNEQFF. The CDR3 region has the DNA TGTGCCAGCAGCTTCCTAGCGGGAGGAGAGTACAATGAGCAGTTCTTC.

This sequence joins TRBV10-3 and TRBJ2-5, with 8 bases fitting TRBD2. This CDR3 region has 14 residues. J lost 1 base, V lost 4 bases, and 2 bases had no gene match. Germline V lookup: CDR1 ENHRY, CDR2 SYGVKD. In nucleotides, the CDR3 is TGTGCCATCAGTGTCGGGGGGGGCCAAGAGACCCAGTACTTC. This translates into CAISVGGGQETQYF.

The chain couples TRBV27 to TRBJ2-1; TRBD1 matches at 10 bases. Looked up from germline, CDR1 is MNHEY and CDR2 is SMNVEV (reference sequence). The CDR3 covers 15 residues. J was trimmed by 7 bases and V by 2 bases; bases with no gene match: 5. CDR3 sequence: CASSLGTGVGNEQFF. CDR3 in DNA: TGTGCCAGCAGTTTAGGGACAGGGGTGGGTAATGAGCAGTTCTTC.

The chain recombines TRBV2 with TRBJ1-5; 7 nucleotides line up with TRBD1. The CDR3 has 14 residues. Per germline, CDR1 SNHLY and CDR2 FYNNEI. Trimming removed 8 bases from V and 3 bases from J; junction bases left unmatched: 7. This chain's CDR3 is CASDRGQNNQPQHF. CDR3 DNA: TGTGCCAGCGACCGGGGACAGAACAATCAGCCCCAGCATTTT.

This sequence joins TRBV14 and TRBJ1-2; 7 bases are shared with TRBD1. V was pared by 1 base and J by 5 bases, with 4 bases of the junction left unmatched. The CDR3 runs 14 residues. Per the germline V gene, CDR1 is SGHDN and CDR2 is FVKESK. The CDR3 is CASSQGDSPYGYTF. The CDR3 coding sequence is TGTGCCAGCAGCCAAGGGGACAGCCCTTATGGCTACACCTTC. The variable domain in full, completed from reference TRBV14 and TRBJ1-2, reads EAGVTQFPSHSVIEKGQTVTLRCDPISGHDNLYWYRRVMGKEIKFLLHFVKESKQDESGMPNNRFLAERTGGTYSTLKVQPAELEDSGVYFCASSQGDSPYGYTFGSGTRLTVV.

This rearrangement joins TRBV2 to TRBJ1-3; 8 bases fit TRBD1. V lost 6 bases and J lost 4; bases outside the gene matches: 5. Germline V CDR1 and CDR2: SNHLY, FYNNEI. CDR3 length equals 14 residues. CDR3 sequence: CASRTGQGGNTIYF. CDR3 DNA: TGTGCCAGCAGGACAGGACAGGGCGGAAACACCATATATTTT.

This clone has only one observation. The J gene is TRBJ2-6, the V gene TRBV27, with D uncertain. This CDR3 contains 15 residues. CDR1 and CDR2 from the germline V gene are MNHEY and SMNVEV (reference sequence). Trimming cost V 4 bases and J 1 base, with 8 bases left between them. Here the CDR3 reads CASSSPFSGANVLTF. For the CDR3, the DNA is TGTGCCAGCAGTTCCCCGTTTTCTGGGGCCAACGTCCTGACTTTC.

The V gene is TRBV19, the J gene TRBJ2-2, with 7 bases identical to TRBD1. CDR1 is LNHDA and CDR2 is SQIVND in the germline V gene (reference sequence). The CDR3 is 14 residues long. Losses at the gene ends were 11 bases for V and 7 bases for J; bases not matched to a gene: 13. In nucleotides, the CDR3 is TGTGCCGTCCACCGGGACAGATGGAGCGGGGAGCTGTTTTTT. It specifies CAVHRDRWSGELFF.

V and J are TRBV5-4 and TRBJ1-2, with TRBD1 matching over 7 bases. The junction had 6 bases not matched to a gene; V was cut back by 2 bases and J by 5 bases. Germline-derived CDR1 and CDR2 are SGHNT and YYREEE (reference sequence). This CDR3 has 14 amino acids. The CDR3 region has the DNA TGTGCCAGCAGCTTTGGACAGGTTCTTTATGGCTACACCTTC. This translates into CASSFGQVLYGYTF.

This chain joins TRBV5-1 and TRBJ2-1; 7 bases fit TRBD1. Per the germline V gene, CDR1 is SGHRS and CDR2 is YFSETQ. The CDR3 has 18 amino acids. V shed 1 base, J shed 0 bases, and the junction held 10 bases outside the gene matches. The CDR3 bases are TGCGCCAGCAGCTTGATGGGGACAGCTCCGAGCTCCTACAATGAGCAGTTCTTC. Translation: CASSLMGTAPSSYNEQFF.

J is TRBJ1-1 and V is TRBV19; possibly TRBD1 for D (6 bases). Germline CDR1 and CDR2: LNHDA and SQIVND (reference sequence). The CDR3 is made up of 13 amino acids. V was clipped by 5 bases and J by 3 bases, with 10 bases between them. The CDR3 DNA is TGTGCCAGTAGTCCCGGACAGCACACTGAAGCTTTCTTT. It is translated as CASSPGQHTEAFF.

The chain uses TRBV7-9 and TRBJ1-1, with D uncertain. Looked up from germline, CDR1 is SEHNR and CDR2 is FQNEAQ (reference sequence). The V end lost 4 bases, the J end lost 1 base, and 7 bases lay between the germline ends. The CDR3 spans 13 residues. CDR3 amino acids: CASSSSSNTEAFF. The DNA for the CDR3 is TGTGCCAGCAGCTCCTCCTCGAACACTGAAGCTTTCTTT.

This chain uses TRBV11-2 with TRBJ2-7; no clear D. This CDR3 region has 14 residues. Germline V lookup: CDR1 SGHAT, CDR2 FQNNGV. V dropped 0 bases and J dropped 0 bases, with 6 bases sitting between them. CDR3 DNA: TGTGCCAGCAGCTTAGAGCACAGCTCCTACGAGCAGTACGTC. This codes for CASSLEHSSYEQYV.

The chain carries TRBV5-4 and TRBJ2-5; D ambiguous. Germline lookup yields CDR1 SGHNT and CDR2 YYREEE (reference sequence). Trimming took 7 bases from V and 2 from J, leaving 9 bases between them. The CDR3 loop spans 12 amino acids. CDR3 DNA: TGTGCCAGCCGAGACTTTCAAGAGACCCAGTACTTC. Its translation: CASRDFQETQYF. Combining the CDR3 with reference TRBV5-4 and TRBJ2-5 gives the whole variable domain ETGVTQSPTHLIKTRGQQVTLRCSSQSGHNTVSWYQQALGQGPQFIFQYYREEENGRGNFPPRFSGLQFPNYSSELNVNALELDDSALYLCASRDFQETQYFGPGTRLLVL.

This rearrangement joins TRBV30 to TRBJ2-3, with D possibly matching TRBD1 (6 bases). V was pared by 1 base and J by 4 bases, with 12 bases between. The CDR3 extends over 14 amino acids. Looked up from germline, CDR1 is GTSNPN and CDR2 is SVGIG (reference sequence). Written as DNA, the CDR3 is TGTGCCTGGAGTGGAGGGGCAGGGGCAGATACGCAGTATTTT. Its protein is CAWSGGAGADTQYF.

CDR3: CASSGVGREQYF. CDR3 nucleotides: TGTGCCAGCAGCGGTGTGGGCCGCGAGCAGTACTTC. The chain employs TRBV9 and TRBJ2-7; D uncertain. Germline loops: CDR1 SGDLS, CDR2 YYNGEE. Deletions cut 3 bases from V and 6 bases from J, with 10 bases between. The CDR3 spans 12 residues.

The chain couples TRBV4-1 to TRBJ2-3; no reliable D call. This CDR3 comprises 15 residues. Trimming cost V 6 bases and J 0 bases, with 13 bases left between them. Germline V gene lookup returns CDR1 MGHRA and CDR2 YSYEKL. CDR3 in DNA: TGCGCCAGCAGACCCACAAGCGTTAGCACAGATACGCAGTATTTT. Its protein is CASRPTSVSTDTQYF.

This chain uses TRBV5-1 with TRBJ1-4; D unresolved. Per the germline V gene, CDR1 is SGHRS and CDR2 is YFSETQ. V was pared by 1 base and J by 10 bases, with 8 bases between. CDR3 length equals 12 residues. The CDR3 DNA reads as TGCGCCAGCAGCTTGTCCGAGGGAAAACTGTTTTTT. Amino acid sequence: CASSLSEGKLFF.

The chain carries TRBV7-8 and TRBJ2-1; 8 bases match TRBD2. The CDR3 length is 14 residues. J was trimmed by 8 bases and V by 4 bases; bases with no gene match: 7. Per germline, CDR1 SGHVS and CDR2 FQNEAQ. In DNA form, the CDR3 reads TGTGCCAGCAGCTCGGGACTAGGCTCGTATGAGCAGTTCTTC. It yields the protein CASSSGLGSYEQFF.

The chain links TRBV10-3 to TRBJ1-1; 8 nucleotides match TRBD1. This CDR3 contains 14 residues. V shed 10 bases, J shed 4 bases, and the junction held 11 bases outside the gene matches. Germline V gene lookup returns CDR1 ENHRY and CDR2 SYGVKD. The CDR3 coding sequence is TGTGCCAGTTATCCAGGGGGCGTCAGCACTGAAGCTTTCTTT. Translation: CASYPGGVSTEAFF.